The clone carrying this T cell receptor (beta chain) was seen at least ten times. Antigen unknown. The data originate from a study of T cells after posttransplantation cyclophosphamide. Points from the study as a whole: Donor-recipient repertoire similarity was low at 1-2 months, rising over year one.

The protocol was immunoSEQ multiplex PCR, while the TCRdb copy is restricted to in-frame clones and leaves out a portion. Recorded here are 30,000 or so clones, none singletons. V dropped 0 bases and J dropped 1 base, with 7 bases sitting between them. This CDR3 contains 14 residues. Germline values: CDR1 SGHKS, CDR2 YYEKEE (reference sequence). The chain carries TRBV5-5 and TRBJ1-1; no firm D call. The sample was PBMCs. The receptor was derived from a woman aged 25 to 39 in good health and a related stem cell transplant donor. Written as DNA, the CDR3 is TGTGCCAGCAGCTTGGGTCAGGAGAACACTGAAGCTTTCTTT. Translating gives CASSLGQENTEAFF.